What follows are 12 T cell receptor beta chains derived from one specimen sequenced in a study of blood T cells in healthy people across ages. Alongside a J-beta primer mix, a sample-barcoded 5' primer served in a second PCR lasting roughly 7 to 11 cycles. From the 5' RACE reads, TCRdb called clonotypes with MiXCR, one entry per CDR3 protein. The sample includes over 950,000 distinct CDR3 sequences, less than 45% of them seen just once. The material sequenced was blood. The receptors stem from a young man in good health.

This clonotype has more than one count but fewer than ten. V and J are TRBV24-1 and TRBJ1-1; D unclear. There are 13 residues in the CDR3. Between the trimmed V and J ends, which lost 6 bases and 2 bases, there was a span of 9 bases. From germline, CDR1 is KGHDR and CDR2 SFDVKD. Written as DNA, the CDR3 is TGTGCCACCAGTCTTTCGGATAACACTGAAGCTTTCTTT. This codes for CATSLSDNTEAFF.

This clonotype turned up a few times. CDR3 in DNA: TGTGCCAGCAGCCCACAGGAGAACACCGGGGAGCTGTTTTTT. Protein product: CASSPQENTGELFF. The chain is built from TRBV3-1 and TRBJ2-2; a weak D match, TRBD1 (5 bases). CDR3 length: 14 residues. V was clipped by 4 bases and J by 1 base, with 7 bases between them. Germline CDR1 is LGHDT and CDR2 is YNNKEL (reference sequence).

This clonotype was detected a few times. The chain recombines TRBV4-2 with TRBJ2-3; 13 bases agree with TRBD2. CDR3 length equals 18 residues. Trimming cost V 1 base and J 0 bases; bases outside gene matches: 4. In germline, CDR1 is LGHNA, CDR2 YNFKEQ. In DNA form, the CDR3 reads TGTGCCAGCAGCCAAGTCACTAGCGGGGGGGGAAGCACAGATACGCAGTATTTT. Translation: CASSQVTSGGGSTDTQYF.

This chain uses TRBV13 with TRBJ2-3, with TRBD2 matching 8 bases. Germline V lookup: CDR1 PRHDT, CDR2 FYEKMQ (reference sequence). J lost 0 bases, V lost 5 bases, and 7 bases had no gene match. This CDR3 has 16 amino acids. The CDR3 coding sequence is TGTGCCAGCAGCCTACGAGCGGGAGCCAGCACAGATACGCAGTATTTT. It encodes CASSLRAGASTDTQYF.

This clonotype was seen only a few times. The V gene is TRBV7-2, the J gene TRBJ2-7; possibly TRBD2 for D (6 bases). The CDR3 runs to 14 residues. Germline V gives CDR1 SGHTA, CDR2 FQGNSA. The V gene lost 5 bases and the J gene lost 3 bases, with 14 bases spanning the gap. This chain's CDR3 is CASSHVGGDYEQYF. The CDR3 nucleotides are TGTGCCAGCAGCCATGTTGGAGGGGACTACGAGCAGTACTTC.

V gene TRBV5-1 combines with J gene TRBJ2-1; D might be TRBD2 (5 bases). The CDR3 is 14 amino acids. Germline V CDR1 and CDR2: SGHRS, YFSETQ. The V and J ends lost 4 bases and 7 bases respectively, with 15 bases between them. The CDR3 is CASSGEGLANEQFF. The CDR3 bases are TGCGCCAGCAGCGGCGAGGGTTTGGCGAATGAGCAGTTCTTC.

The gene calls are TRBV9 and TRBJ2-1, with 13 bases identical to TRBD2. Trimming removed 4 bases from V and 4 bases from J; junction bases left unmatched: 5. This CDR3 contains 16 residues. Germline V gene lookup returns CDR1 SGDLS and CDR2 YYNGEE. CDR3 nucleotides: TGTGCCAGCAGCACCCGACTAGCGGGGGGTTACAATGAGCAGTTCTTC. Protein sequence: CASSTRLAGGYNEQFF.

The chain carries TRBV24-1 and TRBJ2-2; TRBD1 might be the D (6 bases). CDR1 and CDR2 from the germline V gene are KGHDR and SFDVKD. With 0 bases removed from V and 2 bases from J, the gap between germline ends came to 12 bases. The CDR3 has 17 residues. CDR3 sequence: CATSDLRQGLNTGELFF. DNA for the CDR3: TGTGCCACCAGTGATTTGCGGCAGGGGCTTAACACCGGGGAGCTGTTTTTT.

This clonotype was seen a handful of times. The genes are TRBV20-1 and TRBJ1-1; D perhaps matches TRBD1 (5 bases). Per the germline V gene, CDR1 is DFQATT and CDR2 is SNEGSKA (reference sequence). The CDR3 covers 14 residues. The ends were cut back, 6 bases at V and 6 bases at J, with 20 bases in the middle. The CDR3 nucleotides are TGCAGTGCCGTTCCACATTCAGGGCTCCCTGAAGCTTTCTTT. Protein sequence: CSAVPHSGLPEAFF.

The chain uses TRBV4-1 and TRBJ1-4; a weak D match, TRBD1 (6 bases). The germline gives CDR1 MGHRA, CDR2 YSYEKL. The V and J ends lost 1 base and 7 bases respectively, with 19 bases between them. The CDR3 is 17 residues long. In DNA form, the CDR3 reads TGCGCCAGCAGCCAAGGTCCCTCCGGGGGCGAGAGTGAAAAACTGTTTTTT. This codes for CASSQGPSGGESEKLFF.

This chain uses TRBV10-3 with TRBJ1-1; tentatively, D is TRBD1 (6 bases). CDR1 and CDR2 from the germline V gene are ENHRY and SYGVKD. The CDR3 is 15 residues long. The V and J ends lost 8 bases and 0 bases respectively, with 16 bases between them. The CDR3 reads CAIGGQPLMNTEAFF. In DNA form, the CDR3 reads TGTGCCATCGGGGGACAACCCTTAATGAACACTGAAGCTTTCTTT.

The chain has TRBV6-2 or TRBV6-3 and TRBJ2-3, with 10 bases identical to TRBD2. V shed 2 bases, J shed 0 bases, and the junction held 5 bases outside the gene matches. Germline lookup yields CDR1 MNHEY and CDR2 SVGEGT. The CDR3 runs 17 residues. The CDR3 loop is CASSYPLAGASTDTQYF. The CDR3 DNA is TGTGCCAGCAGTTACCCGCTAGCGGGGGCTAGCACAGATACGCAGTATTTT.